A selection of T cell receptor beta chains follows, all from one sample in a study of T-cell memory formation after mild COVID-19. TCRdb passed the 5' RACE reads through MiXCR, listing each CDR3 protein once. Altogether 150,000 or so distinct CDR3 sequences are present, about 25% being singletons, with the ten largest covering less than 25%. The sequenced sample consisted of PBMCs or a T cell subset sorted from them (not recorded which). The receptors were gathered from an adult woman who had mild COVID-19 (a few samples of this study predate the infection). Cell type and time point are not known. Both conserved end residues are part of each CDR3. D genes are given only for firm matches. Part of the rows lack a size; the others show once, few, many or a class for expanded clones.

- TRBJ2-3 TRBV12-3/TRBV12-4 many CASSPDPDTQYF TGTGCCAGCAGTCCCGACCCAGATACGCAGTATTTT
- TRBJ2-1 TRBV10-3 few CAISESSEGGMEQFF TGTGCCATCAGTGAGTCGAGCGAAGGAGGTATGGAGCAGTTCTTC
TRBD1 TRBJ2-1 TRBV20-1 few CSAPDRGPYNEQFF TGCAGTGCTCCAGACAGGGGGCCTTACAATGAGCAGTTCTTC
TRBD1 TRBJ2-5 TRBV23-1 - CASPRDRGQETQYF TGCGCCAGCCCCCGGGACAGGGGGCAAGAGACCCAGTACTTC
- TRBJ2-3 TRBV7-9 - CASSLGPRPQPQDTQYF TGTGCCAGCAGCTTAGGACCTAGACCGCAGCCCCAAGATACGCAGTATTTT
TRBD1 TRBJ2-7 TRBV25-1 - CASKKSGQGYEQYF TGTGCCAGCAAGAAATCGGGACAGGGTTACGAGCAGTACTTC
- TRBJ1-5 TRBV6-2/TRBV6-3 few CASSYVNQPQHF TGTGCCAGCAGTTACGTCAATCAGCCCCAGCATTTT
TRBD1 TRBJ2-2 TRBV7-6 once CASSPAGGGTGELFF TGTGCCAGCAGCCCCGCAGGGGGCGGTACCGGGGAGCTGTTTTTT
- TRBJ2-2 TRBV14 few CASSLKRVTAYTGELFF TGTGCCAGCAGTCTTAAAAGAGTGACGGCTTACACCGGGGAGCTGTTTTTT
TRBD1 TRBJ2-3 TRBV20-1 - CSCPGDSADTQYF TGCAGCTGCCCAGGGGACAGCGCAGATACGCAGTATTTT
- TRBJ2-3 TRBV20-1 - CSAPRELTVHF TGCAGTGCTCCCCGGGAGTTGACGGTGCATTTT
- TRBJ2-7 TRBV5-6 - CASSSGTYEQYF TGTGCCAGCAGCTCCGGTACGTACGAGCAGTACTTC
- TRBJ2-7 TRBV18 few CASKPPGQYYEQYF TGTGCCAGCAAACCCCCCGGACAGTACTACGAGCAGTACTTC
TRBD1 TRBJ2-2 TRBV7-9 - CASPRTGSTGELFF TGTGCCAGTCCTAGGACAGGGAGCACCGGGGAGCTGTTTTTT
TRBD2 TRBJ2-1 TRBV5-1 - CASSLAPSGVYNEQFF TGCGCCAGCAGCTTGGCCCCTAGCGGGGTTTACAATGAGCAGTTCTTC
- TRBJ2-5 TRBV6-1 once CASENWVVETQYF TGTGCCAGCGAGAACTGGGTGGTAGAGACCCAGTACTTC
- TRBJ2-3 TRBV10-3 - CATLGGSTDTQYF TGTGCCACCCTTGGGGGGAGCACAGATACGCAGTATTTT
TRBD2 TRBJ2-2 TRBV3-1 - CASSQVPSGYTGELFF TGTGCCAGCAGCCAAGTTCCTAGCGGTTACACAGGGGAGCTGTTTTTT
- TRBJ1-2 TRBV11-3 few CASSLGNGRNYGYTF TGTGCCAGCAGCTTAGGGAACGGGCGTAACTATGGCTACACCTTC
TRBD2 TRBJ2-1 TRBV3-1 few CASSHWGSSGINEQFF TGTGCCAGCAGCCACTGGGGGTCTAGCGGGATCAATGAGCAGTTCTTC
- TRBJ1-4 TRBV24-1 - CATRGLNEKLFF TGTGCCACCAGAGGCCTAAATGAAAAACTGTTTTTT
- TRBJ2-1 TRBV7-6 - CASSLDPSVRYNEQFF TGTGCCAGCAGCTTAGATCCCTCGGTGCGCTACAATGAGCAGTTCTTC
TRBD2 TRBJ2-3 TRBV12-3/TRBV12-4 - CASSWASGYTDTQYF TGTGCCAGCAGTTGGGCTAGCGGCTACACAGATACGCAGTATTTT
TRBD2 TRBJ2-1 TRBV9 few CASSVFLAAYNEQFF TGTGCCAGCAGCGTATTCCTAGCGGCCTACAATGAGCAGTTCTTC
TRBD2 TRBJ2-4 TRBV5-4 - CASSPTSGLQNIQYF TGTGCCAGCAGCCCTACTAGCGGCCTCCAAAACATTCAGTACTTC
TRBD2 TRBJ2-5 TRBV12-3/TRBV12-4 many CASSPGGGFQETQYF TGTGCCAGCAGTCCGGGGGGGGGGTTCCAAGAGACCCAGTACTTC
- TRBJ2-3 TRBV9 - CASSVDRVTDTQYF TGTGCCAGCAGCGTAGATCGGGTCACAGATACGCAGTATTTT
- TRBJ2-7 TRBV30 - CAWSLYSEQYF TGTGCCTGGTCTCTTTATAGCGAGCAGTACTTC
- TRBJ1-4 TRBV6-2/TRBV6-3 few CASSYSDGSNEKLFF TGTGCCAGCAGTTACTCGGACGGTTCCAATGAAAAACTGTTTTTT
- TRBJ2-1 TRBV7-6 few CASSLSVSANNEQFF TGTGCCAGCAGCTTATCCGTTAGCGCGAACAATGAGCAGTTCTTC
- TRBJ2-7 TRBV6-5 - CASRTSSEAYEQYF TGTGCCAGCAGGACTTCTAGCGAAGCCTACGAGCAGTACTTC
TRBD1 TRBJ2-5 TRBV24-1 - CATSDYTGAGETQYF TGTGCCACCAGTGATTACACAGGGGCCGGAGAGACCCAGTACTTC
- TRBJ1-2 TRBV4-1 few CASSQGGGYTF TGCGCCAGCAGCCAAGGGGGTGGCTACACCTTC
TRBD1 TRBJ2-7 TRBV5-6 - CASSWGQAIYEQYF TGTGCCAGCAGCTGGGGACAGGCGATCTACGAGCAGTACTTC
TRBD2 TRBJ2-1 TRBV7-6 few CASVAGGGSYNEQFF TGTGCCAGCGTAGCGGGAGGGGGCTCCTACAATGAGCAGTTCTTC
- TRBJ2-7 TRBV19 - CASSIVTDASYEQYF TGTGCCAGTAGTATAGTAACGGATGCCTCCTACGAGCAGTACTTC
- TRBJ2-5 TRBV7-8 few CASSFRVSGWETQYF TGTGCCAGCAGCTTCCGAGTGAGCGGGTGGGAGACCCAGTACTTC
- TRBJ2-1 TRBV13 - CASSLSGQNSYNEQFF TGTGCCAGCAGCTTGTCAGGCCAGAACTCCTACAATGAGCAGTTCTTC
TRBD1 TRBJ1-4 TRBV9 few CASSPGTGWQKLFF TGTGCCAGCAGCCCAGGGACAGGGTGGCAAAAACTGTTTTTT
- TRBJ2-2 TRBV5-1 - CASGLRTGHTGELFF TGCGCCAGCGGACTACGAACAGGGCACACCGGGGAGCTGTTTTTT
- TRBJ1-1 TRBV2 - CASRPFTGGGAKLYTEAFF TGTGCCAGCAGGCCGTTTACCGGGGGAGGCGCGAAACTTTATACTGAAGCTTTCTTT
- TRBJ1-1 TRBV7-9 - CASSPLPHRLNTEAFF TGTGCCAGCAGCCCCCTTCCACATAGGTTGAACACTGAAGCTTTCTTT
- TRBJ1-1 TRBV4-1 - CASSQDELLNTEAFF TGCGCCAGCAGCCAAGACGAGTTATTGAACACTGAAGCTTTCTTT
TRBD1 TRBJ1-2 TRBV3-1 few CASSQAGTGYGYTF TGTGCCAGCAGCCAAGCCGGGACAGGGTACGGCTACACCTTC